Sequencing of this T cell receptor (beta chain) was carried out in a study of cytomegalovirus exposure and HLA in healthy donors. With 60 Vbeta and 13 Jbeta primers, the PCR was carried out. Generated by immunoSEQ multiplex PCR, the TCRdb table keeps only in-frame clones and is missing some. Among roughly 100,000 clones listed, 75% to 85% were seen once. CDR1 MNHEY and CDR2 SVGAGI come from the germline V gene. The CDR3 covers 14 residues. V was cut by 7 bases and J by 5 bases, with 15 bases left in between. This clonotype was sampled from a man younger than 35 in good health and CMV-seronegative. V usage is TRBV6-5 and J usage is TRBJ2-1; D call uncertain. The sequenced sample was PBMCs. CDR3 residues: CASNLPLANNEQFF. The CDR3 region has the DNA TGTGCCAGCAACTTACCCCTTGCTAACAATGAGCAGTTCTTC.